Sequencing of this T cell receptor (beta chain) was carried out in a study of blood T cells in healthy people across ages. Germline CDR1 reads SGHTA; CDR2 reads FQGNSA. The CDR3 is 13 amino acids. V was cut by 5 bases and J by 4 bases, with 12 bases left in between. Primed by a sample-barcoded 5' primer and a J-beta primer mix, a second PCR proceeded for 7 to 11 cycles. Tags on each cDNA molecule came from a template-switch adaptor with 12 random nucleotides. TCRdb independently ran MiXCR on the 5' RACE reads; one entry per CDR3 protein. The data show over 1.5 million distinct CDR3 sequences, with around 50% seen just once and 2.1% held by the top ten. This clonotype was picked up a small number of times.

The sequencing input was blood. The receptor comes from a woman in her 40s in good health. This chain uses TRBV7-2 with TRBJ2-7, with D maybe TRBD1 (5 bases). CDR3 sequence: CASSPAAGYEQYF. As DNA, the CDR3 is TGTGCCAGCAGCCCTGCGGCAGGGTACGAGCAGTACTTC.